Given below is one T cell receptor (beta chain) in context. This sample was included in a study of immune characterization of retroperitoneal liposarcoma. MiXCR, applied by TCRdb to the PCR reads, yields one record per CDR3 protein. The data show roughly 8,000 distinct CDR3 sequences, with roughly 30% seen just once and more than 13% held by the top ten. The V gene lost 2 bases and the J gene lost 8 bases, with 13 bases spanning the gap. CDR1 is SGHTA and CDR2 is FQGNSA in the germline V gene. This CDR3 is 14 amino acids long. The V call is TRBV7-2, the J call TRBJ2-1; maybe TRBD1 (6 bases). This receptor was taken from a male donor with retroperitoneal liposarcoma. Source material: blood. CDR3 nucleotide sequence: TGTGCCAGCAGCTTATCAGGGGTTTTGCATGAGCAGTTCTTC. It specifies CASSLSGVLHEQFF.